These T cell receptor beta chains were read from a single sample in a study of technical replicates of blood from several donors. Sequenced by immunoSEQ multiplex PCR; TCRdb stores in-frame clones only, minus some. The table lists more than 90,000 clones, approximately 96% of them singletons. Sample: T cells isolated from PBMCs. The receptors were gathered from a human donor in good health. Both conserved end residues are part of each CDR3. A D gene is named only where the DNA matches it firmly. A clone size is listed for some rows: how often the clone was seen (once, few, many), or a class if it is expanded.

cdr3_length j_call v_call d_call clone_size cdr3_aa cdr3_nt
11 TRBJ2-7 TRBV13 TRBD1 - CASGQAYEQYF TGTGCCAGTGGACAGGCCTACGAGCAGTACTTC
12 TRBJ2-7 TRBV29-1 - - CSVEAVPYEQYF TGCAGCGTTGAGGCAGTTCCCTACGAGCAGTACTTC
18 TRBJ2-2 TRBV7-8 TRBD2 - CASSLILTSGRDTGELFF TGTGCCAGCAGCTTAATCTTGACTAGCGGGAGGGACACCGGGGAGCTGTTTTTT
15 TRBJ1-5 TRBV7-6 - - CASSTEGGFNQPQHF TGTGCCAGCAGCACCGAGGGGGGGTTCAATCAGCCCCAGCATTTT
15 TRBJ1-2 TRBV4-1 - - CASSHFGAGSNGYTF TGCGCCAGCAGCCACTTTGGGGCAGGGTCTAATGGCTACACCTTC
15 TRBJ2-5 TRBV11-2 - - CASSLSAGEGETQYF TGTGCCAGCAGCTTAAGTGCAGGGGAAGGCGAGACCCAGTACTTC
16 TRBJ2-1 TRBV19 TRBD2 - CASSMGLAGALDEQFF TGTGCCAGTAGTATGGGCCTAGCGGGAGCTCTCGATGAGCAGTTCTTC
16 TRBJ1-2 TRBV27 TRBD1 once CASSFTIAGQGDGYTF TGTGCCAGCAGTTTTACGATTGCCGGACAGGGGGATGGCTACACCTTC
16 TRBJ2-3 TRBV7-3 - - CASSLNARGSTDTQYF TGTGCCAGCAGCTTAAACGCACGGGGGAGCACAGATACGCAGTATTTT
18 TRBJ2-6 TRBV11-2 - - CASSSIRTDYSGANVLTF TGTGCCAGCAGCTCCATAAGGACAGACTACTCTGGGGCCAACGTCCTGACTTTC
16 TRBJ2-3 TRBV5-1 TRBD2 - CASSSQTSGGEDTQYF TGCGCCAGCAGCTCCCAGACTAGCGGAGGGGAAGATACGCAGTATTTT
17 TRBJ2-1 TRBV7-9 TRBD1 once CASSFSPGTGRRIEQFF TGTGCCAGCAGCTTCTCGCCGGGGACAGGGAGGCGGATTGAGCAGTTCTTC
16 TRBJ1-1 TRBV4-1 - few CASSHLGQRVNTEAFF TGCGCCAGCAGCCACCTTGGACAACGGGTGAACACTGAAGCTTTCTTT
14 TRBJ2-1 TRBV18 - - CASSLSNNGHEQFF TGTGCCAGCTCATTGTCGAATAACGGTCATGAGCAGTTCTTC
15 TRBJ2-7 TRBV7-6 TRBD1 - CASSLGGTGSYEQYF TGTGCCAGCAGCTTAGGTGGGACAGGGTCTTACGAGCAGTACTTC
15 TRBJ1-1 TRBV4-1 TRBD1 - CASSFGQGTISRAFF TGCGCCAGCAGCTTTGGACAGGGGACGATCAGTCGAGCTTTCTTT
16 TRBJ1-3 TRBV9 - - CASSPGGPDSGNTIYF TGTGCCAGCAGCCCCGGGGGGCCTGACTCTGGAAACACCATATATTTT
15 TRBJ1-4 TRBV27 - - CASRPVDSTNEKLFF TGTGCCAGCAGACCAGTGGACAGCACGAATGAAAAACTGTTTTTT
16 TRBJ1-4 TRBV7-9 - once CASSPPESGLNEKLFF TGTGCCAGCAGCCCTCCCGAATCCGGTCTTAATGAAAAACTGTTTTTT
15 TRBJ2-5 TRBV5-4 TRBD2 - CASSLGLAGLETQYF TGTGCCAGCAGCTTAGGACTAGCGGGACTGGAGACCCAGTACTTC
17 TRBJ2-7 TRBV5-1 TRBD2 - CASSVSTRTSWPYEQYF TGCGCCAGCAGCGTCTCAACCAGGACTAGCTGGCCCTACGAGCAGTACTTC
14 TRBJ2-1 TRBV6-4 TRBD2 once CASSVAGGPNEQFF TGTGCCAGCAGTGTTGCGGGAGGGCCGAATGAGCAGTTCTTC
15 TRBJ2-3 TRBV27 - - CASSLSALAADTQYF TGTGCCAGCAGTTTATCGGCCCTAGCCGCAGATACGCAGTATTTT
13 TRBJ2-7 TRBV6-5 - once CASSPSLAYEQYF TGTGCCAGCAGCCCAAGCTTAGCCTACGAGCAGTACTTC
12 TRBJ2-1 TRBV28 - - CASSLERNEQFF TGTGCCAGCAGTTTGGAGCGGAATGAGCAGTTCTTC
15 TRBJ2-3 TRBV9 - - CASSVGTASTDTQYF TGTGCCAGCAGCGTAGGGACAGCCAGCACAGATACGCAGTATTTT
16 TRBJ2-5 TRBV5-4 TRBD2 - CASSLRGGSGQETQYF TGTGCCAGCAGCTTACGCGGCGGGAGTGGCCAAGAGACCCAGTACTTC
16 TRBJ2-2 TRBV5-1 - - CASSLGGGALAGELFF TGCGCCAGCAGCTTGGGCGGGGGCGCGTTGGCCGGGGAGCTGTTTTTT
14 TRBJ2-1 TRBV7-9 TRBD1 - CASSSGGQGGEQFF TGTGCCAGCAGCTCAGGGGGACAGGGCGGTGAGCAGTTCTTC
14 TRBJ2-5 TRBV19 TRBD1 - CATRHRGIEETQYF TGTGCCACCCGGCACAGGGGGATCGAGGAGACCCAGTACTTC
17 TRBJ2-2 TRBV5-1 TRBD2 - CASSQGLAGDGTGELFF TGCGCCAGCAGCCAGGGACTAGCGGGAGATGGCACCGGGGAGCTGTTTTTT
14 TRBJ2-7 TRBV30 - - CAWSRPREMLGQYF TGTGCCTGGAGTAGGCCTAGGGAGATGTTGGGGCAGTACTTC
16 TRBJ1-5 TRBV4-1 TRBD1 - CASSQGDSAGYQPQHF TGCGCCAGCAGCCAAGGGGACAGCGCTGGGTATCAGCCCCAGCATTTT
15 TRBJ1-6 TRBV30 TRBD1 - CAWSVRDRDNSPLHF TGTGCCTGGAGTGTCCGGGACAGAGATAATTCACCCCTCCACTTT
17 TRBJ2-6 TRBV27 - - CASSLGELVPGANVLTF TGTGCCAGCAGTTTAGGAGAATTGGTCCCTGGGGCCAACGTCCTGACTTTC
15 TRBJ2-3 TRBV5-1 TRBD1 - CASSLGQGASDTQYF TGCGCCAGCAGCTTGGGACAGGGGGCATCAGATACGCAGTATTTT
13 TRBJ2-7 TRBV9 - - CASSTGPSYEQYF TGTGCCAGCAGCACAGGACCTTCCTACGAGCAGTACTTC
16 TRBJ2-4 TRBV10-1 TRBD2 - CASSAALAGGLNIQYF TGCGCCAGCAGTGCGGCACTAGCGGGCGGATTAAACATTCAGTACTTC
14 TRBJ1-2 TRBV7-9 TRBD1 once CASSPRGQGDGYTF TGTGCCAGCAGCCCCAGAGGACAGGGCGATGGCTACACCTTC
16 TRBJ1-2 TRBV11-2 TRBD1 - CASSANRDSRLYGYTF TGTGCCAGCAGCGCGAACCGGGACAGCCGCCTCTATGGCTACACCTTC
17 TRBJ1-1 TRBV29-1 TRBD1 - CSVLPPGQGANTGRAFF TGCAGCGTTCTACCTCCGGGACAGGGGGCGAATACCGGGAGGGCTTTCTTT
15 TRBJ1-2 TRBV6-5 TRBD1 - CASRLTGDSNYGYTF TGTGCCAGCAGACTTACAGGGGACTCTAACTATGGCTACACCTTC
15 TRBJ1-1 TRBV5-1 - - CASSFRGAENTEAFF TGCGCCAGCAGCTTTCGGGGGGCCGAGAACACTGAAGCTTTCTTT
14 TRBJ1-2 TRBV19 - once CASSRQTNNYGYTF TGTGCCAGTAGCCGACAGACGAACAACTATGGCTACACCTTC
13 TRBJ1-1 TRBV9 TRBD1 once CASSGTGDTEAFF TGTGCCAGCAGCGGGACAGGGGACACTGAAGCTTTCTTT